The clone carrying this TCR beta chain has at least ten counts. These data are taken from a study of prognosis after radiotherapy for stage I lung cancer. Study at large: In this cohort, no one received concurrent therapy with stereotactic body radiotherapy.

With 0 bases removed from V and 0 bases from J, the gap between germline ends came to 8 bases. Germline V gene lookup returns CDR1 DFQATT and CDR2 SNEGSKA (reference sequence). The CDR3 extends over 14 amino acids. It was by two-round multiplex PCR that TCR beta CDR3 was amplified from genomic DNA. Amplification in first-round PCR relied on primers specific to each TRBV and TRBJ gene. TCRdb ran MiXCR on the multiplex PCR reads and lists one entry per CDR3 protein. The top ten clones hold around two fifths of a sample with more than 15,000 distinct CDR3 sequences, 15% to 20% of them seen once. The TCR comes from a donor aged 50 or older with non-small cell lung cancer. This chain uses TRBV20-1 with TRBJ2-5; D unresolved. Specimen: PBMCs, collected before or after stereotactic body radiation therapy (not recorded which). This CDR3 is CSARDRTYQETQYF. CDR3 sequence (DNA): TGCAGTGCTAGAGATCGTACTTACCAAGAGACCCAGTACTTC.